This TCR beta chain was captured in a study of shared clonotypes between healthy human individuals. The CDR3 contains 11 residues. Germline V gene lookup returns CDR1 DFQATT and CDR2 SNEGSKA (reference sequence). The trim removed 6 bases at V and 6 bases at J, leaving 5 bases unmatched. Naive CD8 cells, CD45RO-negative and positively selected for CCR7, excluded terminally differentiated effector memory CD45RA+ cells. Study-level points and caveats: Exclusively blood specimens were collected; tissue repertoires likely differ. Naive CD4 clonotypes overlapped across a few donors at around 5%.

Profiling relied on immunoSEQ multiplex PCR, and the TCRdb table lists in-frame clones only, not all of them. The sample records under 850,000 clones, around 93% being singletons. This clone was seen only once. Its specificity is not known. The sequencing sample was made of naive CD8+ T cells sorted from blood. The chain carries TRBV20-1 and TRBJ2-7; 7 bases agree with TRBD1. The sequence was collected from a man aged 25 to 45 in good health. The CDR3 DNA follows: TGCAGTGCGACAACAGGGGTCGAGCAGTACTTC. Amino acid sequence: CSATTGVEQYF.